The sequence of this T cell receptor (beta chain) was determined in a study of blood T cell repertoires in COVID-19. Study information: The study drew acute and convalescent COVID-19 samples from the United States, Italy and Spain. The cDNA or gDNA used as material had been derived from T cells, B-cell-depleted T cells, or PBMCs.

In the original workflow: Reference gene primer amplification in the assay estimated nucleated cell counts. Here immunoSEQ multiplex PCR was the method, and the copy in TCRdb shows in-frame clones only, minus some. Clone size and V and J calls were adopted from that table, with D and trimming inferred from the DNA. The sample comprises 100,000 to 150,000 clones, around nine tenths of which are singletons, and about 4.1% rests with the top ten. The CDR3 runs to 15 residues. The V gene end was trimmed by 5 bases and the J gene end by 0 bases; junction bases not matched to a gene: 6. Germline lookup yields CDR1 MNHEY and CDR2 SVGAGI.

The V gene is TRBV6-5, the J gene TRBJ1-2; TRBD1 agrees at 7 bases. The clonotype was recovered from a man aged 60 to 69 with COVID-19, enrolled during active disease. The source material was peripheral blood. The CDR3 nucleotides are TGTGCCAGCAGTCCACGGACAGGAGCTAACTATGGCTACACCTTC. Protein product: CASSPRTGANYGYTF.